Here is one T cell receptor (beta chain) with its context. In this sample, this clone turned up once. No antigen is known for it. The sample holds no much larger clone one base away, and base qualities are not on file. TCRbeta CDR3 regions were amplified from genomic DNA using the immunoSEQ Assay, a bias-controlled multiplex PCR. The paper's data handling went like this. The number of nucleated cells in each sample was estimated from the amplification of reference gene primers within the assay. Sequence reads were collapsed and filtered to measure the absolute abundance of every unique TCRbeta CDR3 rearrangement. Productive Simpson clonality was computed per sample as the square root of Simpson's diversity index over productive rearrangements. The source is immuneACCESS, and TCRdb retained only in-frame sequences with V and J called. Part of the clones is not carried over; for the studies checked, unresolved V genes explain less than half of this, and the remainder is unexplained. D and trimming were read from the DNA, whereas the V and J calls and clone size are those reported in that table. The sample table holds approximately 160,000 clones, of which approximately 93% were seen once. The biggest ten clones account for just under 2% of the sample.

The data are from a study of blood T cell repertoires in COVID-19 (TCRdb year 2020). General notes on the study: Samples covering the acute and convalescent phases of COVID-19 were provided by collaborators in the United States, Italy and Spain. The repertoires were made available in a free public database intended to serve as a resource for research on the immune response to SARS-CoV-2. HLA class I and class II types, where available, came from metadata supplied by the sample provider rather than from assay-based typing. Deeply sampled blood TCRbeta repertoires from subjects exposed to, actively infected with, or recovered from COVID-19 were included in the dataset. The sample metadata nearly always contained a de-identified subject ID, COVID-19 status, age in years and sex. Samples came from the ongoing ImmuneRACE study (first 160 participants) plus 1,254 subjects from 6 global collaborators. The material from the prospective study consisted of cDNA or gDNA derived from T cells, B-cell-depleted T cells, or PBMCs. The full study reports these points: The amount of clinical and demographic metadata varied by source and participant and was provided uncurated.

At one collaborating source in Seattle, patients were enrolled during active infection and were followed longitudinally through the course of disease. The collaborating institutions used their own protocols to collect whole blood in K2EDTA tubes. For TCRbeta analysis, collaborators shipped samples as frozen whole blood, isolated PBMCs, or DNA extracted from either of those sample types. Reading the germline V gene (reference sequence) gives CDR1 LNHDA and CDR2 SQIVND. V drops 5 bases and J drops 2 bases, leaving 15 bases in between. The CDR3, from cysteine to phenylalanine, totals 15 residues. Left in the record is the CDR3 DNA by itself, 45 bases read in frame from the first base.

Here the chain combines TRBV19 and TRBJ1-1; no D gene can be assigned with confidence. This TCR derives from a woman in her sixties with COVID-19, enrolled during active disease. Specimen: peripheral blood. The CDR3 region: CASSPLSEVNTEAFF. Here is the DNA: TGTGCCAGTAGTCCGCTGTCAGAGGTAAACACTGAAGCTTTCTTT.